What follows is one T cell receptor beta chain and its context. These data are taken from a study of patients and donors after allogeneic stem cell transplantation. The CDR3 contains 15 residues. Germline loops: CDR1 LGHDT, CDR2 YNNKEL (reference sequence). V dropped 0 bases and J dropped 1 base, with 9 bases sitting between them. TCRdb reanalysed the RT-PCR reads using MiXCR and keeps one entry per CDR3 protein. The repertoire holds 150,000 to 200,000 distinct CDR3 sequences, with 30% as singletons. The sequence was obtained from a human donor who was either an allogeneic HSCT recipient or a stem cell or donor lymphocyte infusion donor (not recorded which). It is not recorded whose cells these are; they may come from a transplant donor. The V gene is TRBV3-1, the J gene TRBJ2-5; a weak D match, TRBD2 (5 bases). Material: blood, either unsorted or a sorted T cell fraction (not recorded which). CDR3 bases: TGTGCCAGCAGCCAAGATATCAGCGGCCAAGAGACCCAGTACTTC. Protein product: CASSQDISGQETQYF.